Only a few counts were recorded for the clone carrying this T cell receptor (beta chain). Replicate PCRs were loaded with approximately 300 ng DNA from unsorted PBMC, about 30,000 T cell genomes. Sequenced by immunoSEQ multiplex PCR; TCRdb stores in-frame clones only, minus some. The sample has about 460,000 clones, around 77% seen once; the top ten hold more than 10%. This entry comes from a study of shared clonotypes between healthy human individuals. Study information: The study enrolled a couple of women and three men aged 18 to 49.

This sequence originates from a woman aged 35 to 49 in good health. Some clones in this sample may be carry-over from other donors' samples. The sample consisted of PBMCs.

CDR3 sequence: CASSLDGTRNGELFF. CDR3 nucleotide sequence: TGTGCCAGCAGCTTAGATGGGACCCGGAACGGGGAGCTGTTTTTT. This rearrangement joins TRBV11-2 to TRBJ2-2; D is perhaps TRBD1 or TRBD2 (5 bases each). The CDR3 extends over 15 amino acids. Per the germline V gene, CDR1 is SGHAT and CDR2 is FQNNGV. Deletions cut 0 bases from V and 7 bases from J, with 12 bases between.